Listed below are T cell receptor beta chains from one sample, sequenced in a study of T cell responses to AZD1222 COVID-19 vaccine. Data came from immunoSEQ multiplex PCR; TCRdb stores just in-frame clones and leaves some out. This sample yields 95,000 to 110,000 clones, of which 87% are seen a single time; approximately 4.8% belongs to the top ten. This specimen consisted of peripheral blood, obtained 28 days after the second AZD1222 dose. Receptors originate from an adult who received the AZD1222 COVID-19 vaccine. Both conserved end residues are part of each CDR3. A D gene is named only where the DNA matches it firmly.

j_call d_call v_call cdr3_aa
TRBJ2-7 NA TRBV13 CASRPSGGYEQYF
TRBJ2-3 NA TRBV11-3 CASSLEAGGNADTQYF
TRBJ1-6 TRBD1 TRBV5-1 CASSLAGGPSPLHF
TRBJ1-1 NA TRBV6-1 CASSDYPLEAFF
TRBJ2-7 NA TRBV5-1 CASSRQDTYEQYF
TRBJ1-5 NA TRBV19 CASRTDGDQPQHF
TRBJ1-2 TRBD1 TRBV4-3 CASSQDHRGRNYGYTF
TRBJ1-1 NA TRBV10-3 CAISESVRNTEAFF
TRBJ1-1 NA TRBV25-1 CASSGAGSNTEAFF
TRBJ1-1 TRBD1 TRBV28 CASSLGQGRNTEAFF
TRBJ2-5 NA TRBV12-3/TRBV12-4 CASTWGRETQYF
TRBJ2-1 NA TRBV7-9 CASAKWDGNNEQFF
TRBJ1-1 NA TRBV7-9 CASSSILSNTEAFF
TRBJ1-6 NA TRBV19 CASSMRRPNSPLHF
TRBJ2-4 NA TRBV4-3 CASSQEIKGDPKNIQYF
TRBJ1-2 NA TRBV7-9 CASSSRQVGYTF
TRBJ1-3 TRBD1 TRBV9 CASSAGQATGNTIYF
TRBJ2-1 NA TRBV27 CASSSGPYNEQFF
TRBJ1-3 TRBD1 TRBV12-3/TRBV12-4 CAGGTGPGNTIYF
TRBJ2-2 NA TRBV24-1 CATSVDGGELFF
TRBJ1-3 TRBD1 TRBV19 CASMGFRQGAGNTIYF
TRBJ1-6 TRBD1 TRBV5-1 CASSLRGQGHSPLHF
TRBJ1-1 TRBD1 TRBV11-3 CASFGTGEGTEAFF
TRBJ2-2 NA TRBV4-2 CASSQMFGVANTGELFF
TRBJ1-4 NA TRBV5-1 CASSPQGIFGDEKLFF
TRBJ1-3 NA TRBV10-3 CAIQKPSGNTIYF
TRBJ2-4 NA TRBV5-4 CASSLGGEAKNIQYF
TRBJ1-5 NA TRBV4-2 CASSPMGDQPQHF
TRBJ2-7 NA TRBV5-6 CASSPGSGQTNYEQYF
TRBJ1-6 NA TRBV9 CASSGANSPLHF
TRBJ2-3 TRBD2 TRBV5-1 CASSAGTSVSSTDTQYF
TRBJ1-5 TRBD1 TRBV7-2 CASSPSGQGPQPQHF
TRBJ1-1 NA TRBV29-1 CSVGGPGLETEAFF
TRBJ2-2 TRBD2 TRBV2 CAKGLAGEQGELFF
TRBJ1-1 NA TRBV19 CASSIREAEAFF
TRBJ2-5 NA TRBV4-1 CASSPGHGAVDLQETQYF
TRBJ2-2 TRBD1 TRBV7-2 CASSPGQIATGELFF
TRBJ2-1 NA TRBV3-1/TRBV3-2 CASSPDRWGGDEQFF
TRBJ2-7 NA TRBV19 CASSLRLGGGPYEQYF
TRBJ1-1 NA TRBV4-3 CASSKTFYTEAFF
TRBJ1-4 NA TRBV29-1 CSAVGDVDNEKLFF
TRBJ2-3 TRBD1 TRBV5-8 CASSSPGQGEDTQYF
TRBJ2-7 NA TRBV6-5 CASSYSWTYEQYF
TRBJ2-7 TRBD2 TRBV5-1 CASSLGTRGGDYSSYEQYF
TRBJ2-1 TRBD2 TRBV27 CASSSRTSGGALPRNEQFF
TRBJ2-2 NA TRBV6-6 CASSPSGPNTGELFF
TRBJ2-5 TRBD1 TRBV27 CASSLDRGTSAQYF
TRBJ2-1 NA TRBV5-1 CASSLDTYNEQFF
TRBJ1-1 TRBD1 TRBV6-5 CASSYSQSGGTEAFF
TRBJ1-2 TRBD1 TRBV6-2/TRBV6-3 CASSSGQGLSGYGYTF
TRBJ1-1 NA TRBV28 CASNSGTNTEAFF
TRBJ1-1 NA TRBV4-1 CASSQGAGTEAFF
TRBJ1-5 NA TRBV19 CASSYQDGTHQPQHF